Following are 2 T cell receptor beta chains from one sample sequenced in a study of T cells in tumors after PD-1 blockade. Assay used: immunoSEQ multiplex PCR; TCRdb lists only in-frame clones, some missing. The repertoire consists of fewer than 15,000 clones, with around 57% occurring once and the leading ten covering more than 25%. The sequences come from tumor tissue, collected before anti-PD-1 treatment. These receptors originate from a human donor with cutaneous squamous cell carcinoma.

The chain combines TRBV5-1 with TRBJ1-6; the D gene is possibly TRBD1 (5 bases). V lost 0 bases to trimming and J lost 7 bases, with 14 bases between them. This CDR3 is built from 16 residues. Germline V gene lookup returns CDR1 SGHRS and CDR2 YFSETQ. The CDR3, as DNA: TGCGCCAGCAGCTTGGGTGCAGGAGGGGACAATTCACCCCTCCACTTT. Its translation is CASSLGAGGDNSPLHF.

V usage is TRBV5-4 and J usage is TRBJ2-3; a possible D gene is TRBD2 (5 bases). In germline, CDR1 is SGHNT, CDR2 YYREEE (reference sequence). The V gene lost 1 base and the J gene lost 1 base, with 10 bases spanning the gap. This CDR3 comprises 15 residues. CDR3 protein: CASSLPLEGTDTQYF. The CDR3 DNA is TGTGCCAGCAGCTTGCCACTAGAGGGCACAGATACGCAGTATTTT.